This T cell receptor (beta chain) was profiled in a study of Ad26.COV2.S vaccination and SARS-CoV-2 variants. Germline CDR1 is GTSNPN and CDR2 is SVGIG (reference sequence). V lost 3 bases to trimming and J lost 8 bases, with 22 bases between them. The length of the CDR3 is 16 residues. Produced via immunoSEQ multiplex PCR; TCRdb's table is partial and in-frame only. The table shows about 400,000 clones, with around 89% occurring only once. Documented treatment: around 19 received Ad26.COV2.S at low or high dose, single or two shots; about 5 received placebo; per-sample allocation not given. Material that was analyzed had been drawn on day 63 after the first vaccine or placebo injection. An adult of 18-55 years in Boston served as donor.

The input for sequencing was peripheral blood, taken in a trial of Ad26.COV2.S vaccine versus placebo. The clonotype was recovered from a person between 18 and 59 years old who received the Ad26.COV2.S COVID-19 vaccine or a placebo. The chain couples TRBV30 to TRBJ2-2, with D possibly called TRBD1 or TRBD2 (5 bases each). The CDR3 DNA follows: TGTGCCTGGAGAGTGGGCCCGGGACGGGGTAGAGGGGAGCTGTTTTTT. Translating gives CAWRVGPGRGRGELFF.